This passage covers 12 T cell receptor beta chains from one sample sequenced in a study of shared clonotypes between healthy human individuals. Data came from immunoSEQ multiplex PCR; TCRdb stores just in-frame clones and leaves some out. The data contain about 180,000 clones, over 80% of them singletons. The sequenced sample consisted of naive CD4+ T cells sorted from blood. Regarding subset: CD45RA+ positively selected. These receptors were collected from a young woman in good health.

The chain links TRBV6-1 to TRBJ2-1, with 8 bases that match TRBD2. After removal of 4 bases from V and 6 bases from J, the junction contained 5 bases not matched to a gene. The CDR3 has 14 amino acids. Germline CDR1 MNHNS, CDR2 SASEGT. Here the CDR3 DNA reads TGTGCCAGCAGTGCCCAGACTAGCGCCAATGAGCAGTTCTTC. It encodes CASSAQTSANEQFF.

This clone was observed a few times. The chain's CDR3 is CASMRQGHAFF. The CDR3 DNA reads TGTGCCAGCATGCGGCAGGGACACGCTTTCTTT. The chain has TRBV28 and TRBJ1-1, with a weak D call TRBD1 (6 bases). Germline V gene sequence: CDR1 MDHEN, CDR2 SYDVKM. The CDR3 is 11 residues long. V lost 7 bases and J 11 bases, leaving 14 bases between the germline ends.

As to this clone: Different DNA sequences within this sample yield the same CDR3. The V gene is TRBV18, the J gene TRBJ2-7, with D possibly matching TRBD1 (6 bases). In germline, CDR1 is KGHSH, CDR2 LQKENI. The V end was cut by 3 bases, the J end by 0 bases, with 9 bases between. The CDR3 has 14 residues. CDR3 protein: CASSPNRDSYEQYF. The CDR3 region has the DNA TGTGCCAGCTCACCCAACAGGGACTCCTACGAGCAGTACTTC.

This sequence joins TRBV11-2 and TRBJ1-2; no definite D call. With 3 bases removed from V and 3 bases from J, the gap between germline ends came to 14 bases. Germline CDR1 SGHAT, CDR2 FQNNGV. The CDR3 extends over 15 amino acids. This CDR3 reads CASSFDIGPHYGYTF. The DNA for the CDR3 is TGTGCCAGCAGCTTTGATATAGGGCCTCACTATGGCTACACCTTC.

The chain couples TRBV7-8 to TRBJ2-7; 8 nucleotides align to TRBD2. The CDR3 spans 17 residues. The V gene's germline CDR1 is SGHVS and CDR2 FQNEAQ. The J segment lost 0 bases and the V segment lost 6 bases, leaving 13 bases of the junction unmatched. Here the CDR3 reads CASRIAGRLGSSYEQYF. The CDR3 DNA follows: TGTGCCAGCAGAATAGCGGGAAGGCTCGGGAGCTCCTACGAGCAGTACTTC.

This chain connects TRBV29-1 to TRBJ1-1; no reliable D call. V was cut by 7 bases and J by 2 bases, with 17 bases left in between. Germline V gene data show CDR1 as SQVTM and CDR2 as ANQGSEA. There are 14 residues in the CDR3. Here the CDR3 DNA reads TGCAGCGGCCTTTGGCGGGCGCCCAACACTGAAGCTTTCTTT. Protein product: CSGLWRAPNTEAFF.

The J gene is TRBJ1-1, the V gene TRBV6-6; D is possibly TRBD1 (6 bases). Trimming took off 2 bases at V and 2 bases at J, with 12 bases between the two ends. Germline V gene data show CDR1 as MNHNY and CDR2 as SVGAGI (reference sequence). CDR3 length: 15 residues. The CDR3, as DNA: TGTGCCAGCAGTTACCCCGGACAGCGCAACACTGAAGCTTTCTTT. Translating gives CASSYPGQRNTEAFF.

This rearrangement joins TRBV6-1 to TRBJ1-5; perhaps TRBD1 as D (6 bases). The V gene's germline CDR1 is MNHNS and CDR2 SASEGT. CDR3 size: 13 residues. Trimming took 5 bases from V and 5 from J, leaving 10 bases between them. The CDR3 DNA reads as TGTGCCAGCAGTACAGGGTGGGATCAGCCCCAGCATTTT. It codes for CASSTGWDQPQHF.

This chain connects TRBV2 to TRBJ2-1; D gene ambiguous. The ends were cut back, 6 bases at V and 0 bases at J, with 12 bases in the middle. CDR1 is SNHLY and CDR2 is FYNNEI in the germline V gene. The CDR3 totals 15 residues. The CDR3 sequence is CASSPQRSSYNEQFF. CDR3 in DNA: TGTGCCAGCAGCCCCCAGAGAAGCTCCTACAATGAGCAGTTCTTC.

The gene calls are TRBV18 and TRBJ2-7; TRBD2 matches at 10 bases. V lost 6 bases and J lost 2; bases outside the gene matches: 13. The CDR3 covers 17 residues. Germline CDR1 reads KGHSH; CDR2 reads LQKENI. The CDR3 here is CASSLTSGAPQPYEQYF. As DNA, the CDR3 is TGTGCCAGCTCCCTCACTAGCGGGGCACCCCAACCCTACGAGCAGTACTTC.

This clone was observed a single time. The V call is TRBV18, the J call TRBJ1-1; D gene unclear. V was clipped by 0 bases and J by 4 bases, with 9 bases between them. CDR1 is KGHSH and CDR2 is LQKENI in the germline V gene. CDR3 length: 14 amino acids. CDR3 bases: TGTGCCAGCTCACCACCTAGATTGTTCACTGAAGCTTTCTTT. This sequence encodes CASSPPRLFTEAFF.

This chain's CDR3 is CASSSQGYGYTF. Written as DNA, the CDR3 is TGTGCCAGCAGCAGTCAGGGATATGGCTACACCTTC. V gene TRBV7-8 combines with J gene TRBJ1-2; the D gene is possibly TRBD1 (5 bases). V shed 5 bases and J shed 5 bases, with 9 bases lying between them. CDR3 length equals 12 residues. Germline-derived CDR1 and CDR2 are SGHVS and FQNEAQ.